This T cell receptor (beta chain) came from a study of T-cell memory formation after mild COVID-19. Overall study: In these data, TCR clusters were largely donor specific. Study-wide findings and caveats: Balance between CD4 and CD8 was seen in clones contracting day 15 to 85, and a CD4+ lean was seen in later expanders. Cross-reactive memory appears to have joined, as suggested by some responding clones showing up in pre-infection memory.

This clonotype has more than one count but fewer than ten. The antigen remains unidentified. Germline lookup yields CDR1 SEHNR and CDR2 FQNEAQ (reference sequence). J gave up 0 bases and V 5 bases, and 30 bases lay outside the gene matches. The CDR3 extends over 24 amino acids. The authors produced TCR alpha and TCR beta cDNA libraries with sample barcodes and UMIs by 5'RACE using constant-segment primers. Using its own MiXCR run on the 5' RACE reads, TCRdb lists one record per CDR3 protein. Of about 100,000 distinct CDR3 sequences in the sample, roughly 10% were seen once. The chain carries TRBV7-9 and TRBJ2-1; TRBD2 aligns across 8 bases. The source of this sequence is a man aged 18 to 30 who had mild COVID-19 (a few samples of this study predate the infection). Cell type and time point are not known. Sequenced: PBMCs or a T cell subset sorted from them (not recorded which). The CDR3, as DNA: TGTGCCAGCAGCCCTATCGTCCCCACGACCGGGACTAGATCGGGCCAAAGCTCCTACAATGAGCAGTTCTTC. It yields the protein CASSPIVPTTGTRSGQSSYNEQFF.